This T cell receptor (beta chain) stems from a study of blood T cell repertoires in COVID-19. Study background: Specimens from acute and convalescent COVID-19 originated in the United States, Italy and Spain. PBMCs, B-cell-depleted T cells, or T cells provided the cDNA or gDNA that made up the material.

The CDR3 spans 12 residues. V shed 5 bases, J shed 5 bases, and the junction held 1 base outside the gene matches. CDR1 is MNHNY, CDR2 SVGAGI, per germline (reference sequence). Original processing notes: Estimation of nucleated cell counts relied on the amplification of reference gene primers. TCRdb keeps only in-frame clones here, not all; method: immunoSEQ multiplex PCR. V, J and clone size derive from that table, while D and trimming were established from the DNA sequence. In the table there are hundreds of thousands of clones, approximately 86% of which are singletons. The origin of this receptor is a young woman who had recovered from COVID-19. The chain has TRBV6-6 and TRBJ2-5; 8 nucleotides align to TRBD1. The sample consisted of peripheral blood. The CDR3 DNA follows: TGTGCCAGCAGTACAGGGGGGGAGACCCAGTACTTC. Protein sequence: CASSTGGETQYF.